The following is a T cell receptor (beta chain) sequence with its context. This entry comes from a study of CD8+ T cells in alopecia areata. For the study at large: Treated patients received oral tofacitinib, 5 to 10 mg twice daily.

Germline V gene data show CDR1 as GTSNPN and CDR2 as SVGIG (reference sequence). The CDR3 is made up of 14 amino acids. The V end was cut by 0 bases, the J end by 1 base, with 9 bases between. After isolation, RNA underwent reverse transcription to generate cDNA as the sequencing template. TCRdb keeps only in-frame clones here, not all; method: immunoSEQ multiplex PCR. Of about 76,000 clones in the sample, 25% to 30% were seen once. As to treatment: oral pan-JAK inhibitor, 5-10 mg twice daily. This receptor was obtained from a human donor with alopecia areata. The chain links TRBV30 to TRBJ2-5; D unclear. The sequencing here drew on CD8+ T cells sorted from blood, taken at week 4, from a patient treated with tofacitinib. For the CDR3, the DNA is TGTGCCTGGAGTGTACCCAGCAGCCAAGAGACCCAGTACTTC. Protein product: CAWSVPSSQETQYF. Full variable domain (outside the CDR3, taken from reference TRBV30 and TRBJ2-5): SQTIHQWPATLVQPVGSPLSLECTVEGTSNPNLYWYRQAAGRGLQLLFYSVGIGQISSEVPQNLSASRPQDRQFILSSKKLLLSDSGFYLCAWSVPSSQETQYFGPGTRLLVL.